Given below is one T cell receptor (beta chain) in context. Its specific antigen is unknown. The input lacks base qualities; no much larger clone sits a single base away. CDR1 and CDR2 were assigned from the germline V gene (reference sequence) as LNHDA and SQIVND. Between the V and J ends, shortened by 6 bases and 0 bases respectively, the junction contains 6 bases. The CDR3 numbers 13 residues from cysteine through phenylalanine. The retained sequence is limited to the CDR3, 39 bases, with the frame set at the first base. In Seattle, one collaborating source enrolled patients while the infection was active and tracked those patients longitudinally over the course of disease. Collaborating institutions collected whole blood in K2EDTA tubes following their own protocols. Collaborator samples were shipped for TCRbeta analysis as frozen whole blood, isolated PBMCs, or DNA extracted from either sample type.

The sample is drawn from a study of blood T cell repertoires in COVID-19 (TCRdb year 2020). Concerning the study at large: Collaborator samples came from the United States, Italy and Spain and covered acute and convalescent phases of COVID-19. The repertoires were made available in a free public database intended to serve as a resource for research on the immune response to SARS-CoV-2. The dataset comprised deeply sampled blood TCRbeta repertoires from subjects exposed to, actively infected with, or recovered from COVID-19. Nearly every sample came with metadata listing a de-identified subject ID, COVID-19 status, age in years and sex. The material from the prospective study consisted of cDNA or gDNA derived from T cells, B-cell-depleted T cells, or PBMCs. The samples were drawn from two sources: the first 160 participants of the ongoing ImmuneRACE study, and 1,200 or so subjects contributed by 6 global collaborators. Where available, HLA class I and class II types were obtained from metadata supplied by the sample provider rather than from assay-based typing.

TCRbeta CDR3 regions were amplified from genomic DNA by means of the immunoSEQ Assay, a bias-controlled multiplex PCR. In the authors' own workflow: Nucleated cell counts per sample were estimated from amplification of reference gene primers within the assay. Sequence reads were collapsed and filtered to measure the absolute abundance of every unique TCRbeta CDR3 rearrangement. For each sample, productive Simpson clonality was calculated as the square root of Simpson's diversity index across productive rearrangements. What TCRdb holds here is the immuneACCESS table cut down to in-frame rearrangements. Part of the clones is not present; checked against another copy, under half of the missing clones reflect an unresolved V gene, and the others are unexplained. V and J calls and clone size are given by that table; D and trimming were obtained from the DNA. The sample table lists 300,000 to 350,000 clones, about nine tenths of them with a count of one. The ten largest clones add up to under 3.5% of the sample.

Paper-wide results and their limitations: How much clinical and demographic metadata was included differed by source and by participant, and the metadata was provided uncurated.

The receptor was isolated from a woman between 25 and 40 years old with COVID-19, enrolled during active disease. This receptor chain uses TRBV19 and TRBJ2-1; the D gene assignment is ambiguous. Sequencing input: peripheral blood. CDR3 reads: CASRASSYNEQFF. DNA sequence: TGTGCCAGTAGGGCCAGCTCCTACAATGAGCAGTTCTTC. Supplemented by the reference TRBV19 and TRBJ2-1 proteins around the CDR3, the complete variable domain is DGGITQSPKYLFRKEGQNVTLSCEQNLNHDAMYWYRQDPGQGLRLIYYSQIVNDFQKGDIAEGYSVSREKKESFPLTVTSAQKNPTAFYLCASRASSYNEQFFGPGTRLTVL.